Sequencing of this T cell receptor (beta chain) was carried out in a study of T cell repertoires and HLA-DP antigens. In germline, CDR1 is KGHSH, CDR2 LQKENI. The V and J ends lost 1 base and 0 bases respectively, with 15 bases between them. The CDR3 loop spans 17 amino acids. A word on this clone: Its antigen is still unknown.

This table comes from immunoSEQ multiplex PCR, and its TCRdb copy is limited to in-frame clones, with some not included. The sample has more than 90,000 clones; more than 85% are singletons. This rearrangement joins TRBV18 to TRBJ1-2; D is possibly TRBD1 (6 bases). The clonotype was recovered from a woman younger than 35 in good health and CMV-seronegative. Material: CD4+ T cells from PBMCs. CDR3 bases: TGTGCCAGCTCACCACTTGAATCGACAGGAGCTAACTATGGCTACACCTTC. Residues: CASSPLESTGANYGYTF.